Each of the 20 T cell receptor beta chains below was sequenced from the same sample in a study of control samples from healthy donors and cancer patients (dated by TCRdb to 2018 to 2021). Library preparation employed the immunoSEQ multiplex PCR assay. The source is immuneACCESS, and TCRdb retained only in-frame sequences with V and J called. Part of the clones is not carried over; for the studies checked, unresolved V genes explain less than half of this, and the remainder is unexplained. The sample profile shows 150,000 to 200,000 clones; roughly 89% of them were found once. The ten top clones hold about 1.6% of the sample. Source material: blood. All receptors come from a woman in her twenties or thirties in good health.

The chain links TRBV6-1 to TRBJ1-3; the match to TRBD1 covers 7 bases. J lost 3 bases, V lost 1 base, and 3 bases had no gene match. This CDR3 spans 15 amino acids. Looked up from germline, CDR1 is MNHNS and CDR2 is SASEGT. For the CDR3, the DNA is TGTGCCAGCAGTGAAGTGACAGGGTATGGAAACACCATATATTTT. It is translated as CASSEVTGYGNTIYF.

V is TRBV12-2 and J is TRBJ2-4; the DNA was not used to check the table's D call, TRBD2. TRBV12-2 is a known pseudogene. CDR3 size: 15 residues. DNA for the CDR3: TGTGCAAGTCGCTTAGCGCTACTAGCCAAAAACATTCAGTACTTC. Residues: CASRLALLAKNIQYF.

The chain uses TRBV11-2 and TRBJ2-1; 7 bases align to TRBD1. Trimming took 3 bases from V and 7 from J; bases not matched to a gene: 12. Germline V gene sequence: CDR1 SGHAT, CDR2 FQNNGV. CDR3 length: 16 amino acids. Written as DNA, the CDR3 is TGTGCCAGCAGCTTTCTCGGGCAGGGGGTAGGTAATGAGCAGTTCTTC. Protein: CASSFLGQGVGNEQFF.

This chain joins TRBV7-9 and TRBJ2-2, with D possibly called TRBD1 or TRBD2 (5 bases each). V was trimmed by 0 bases and J by 3 bases, leaving 8 bases between them. Germline-derived CDR1 and CDR2 are SEHNR and FQNEAQ (reference sequence). This CDR3 contains 15 residues. DNA of the CDR3: TGTGCCAGCAGCTTAGCGGGGACGGACACCGGGGAGCTGTTTTTT. This codes for CASSLAGTDTGELFF.

The chain links TRBV7-3 to TRBJ2-1, with 10 bases that match TRBD2. Losses at the gene ends were 2 bases for V and 4 bases for J; bases not matched to a gene: 2. Germline V lookup: CDR1 SGHTA, CDR2 FQGTGA. The CDR3 covers 15 residues. CDR3 DNA sequence: TGTGCCAGCAGCTTAGTAGCGGGGGGATACAATGAGCAGTTCTTC. Protein product: CASSLVAGGYNEQFF.

This clone has only one observation. A read error may be the cause here, since a much bigger clone is one base away. The chain joins TRBV11-3 to TRBJ1-3, with no clear D. CDR1 SGHNT and CDR2 YENEEA come from the germline V gene. The germline V and J ends were trimmed by 1 base and 2 bases, with 6 bases remaining between them. The CDR3 contains 14 residues. Here the CDR3 reads CASSLGGPGNTIYF. The CDR3 region has the DNA TGTGCCAGCAGCTTAGGGGGTCCTGGAAACACCATATATTTT.

The V call is TRBV13, the J call TRBJ1-1; D gene unclear. Germline CDR1 is PRHDT and CDR2 is FYEKMQ (reference sequence). V was shortened by 1 base and J by 4 bases, with 10 bases between the two germline ends. CDR3 length: 14 residues. DNA for the CDR3: TGTGCCAGCAGCTTAGCCGGGGAAATCACTGAAGCTTTCTTT. This codes for CASSLAGEITEAFF. Combining the CDR3 with reference TRBV13 and TRBJ1-1 gives the whole variable domain AAGVIQSPRHLIKEKRETATLKCYPIPRHDTVYWYQQGPGQDPQFLISFYEKMQSDKGSIPDRFSAQQFSDYHSELNMSSLELGDSALYFCASSLAGEITEAFFGQGTRLTVV.

The chain joins TRBV4-3 to TRBJ2-1; tentatively, D is TRBD1 or TRBD2 (5 bases each). Germline V gene data show CDR1 as LGHNA and CDR2 as YSLEER. The CDR3 spans 16 residues. The V end lost 0 bases, the J end lost 6 bases, and 15 bases lay between the germline ends. CDR3 sequence reads: CASSQESGTVSNEQFF. The CDR3 DNA sequence: TGCGCCAGCAGCCAAGAGTCCGGGACCGTATCCAATGAGCAGTTCTTC.

This clone has just one count. The same CDR3 also results from other DNA sequences found in this sample. The V gene is TRBV6-5, the J gene TRBJ1-6, with a tentative D call TRBD1 (6 bases). Germline values: CDR1 MNHEY, CDR2 SVGAGI. The CDR3 runs 14 residues. With 2 bases removed from V and 5 bases from J, the gap between germline ends came to 7 bases. The CDR3 here is CASSYRGDNSPLHF. CDR3 in DNA: TGTGCCAGCAGTTACAGGGGGGATAATTCACCCCTCCACTTT.

This chain connects TRBV7-9 to TRBJ1-6; D perhaps matches TRBD1 (5 bases). Germline V lookup: CDR1 SEHNR, CDR2 FQNEAQ (reference sequence). The CDR3 is 14 amino acids. Trimming pared 3 bases from V and 4 bases from J, leaving 7 bases between. The CDR3: CASSLGVYNSPLHF. The CDR3 bases are TGTGCCAGCAGCTTGGGGGTTTATAATTCACCCCTCCACTTT.

The chain is built from TRBV28 and TRBJ2-1; no clear D. The CDR3 totals 14 residues. Trimming took off 5 bases at V and 0 bases at J, with 8 bases between the two ends. Germline loops: CDR1 MDHEN, CDR2 SYDVKM. Written as DNA, the CDR3 is TGTGCCAGCAGTGTTCGCTACTCCTACAATGAGCAGTTCTTC. Translating it yields CASSVRYSYNEQFF.

The count of this clone is one. V is TRBV18 and J is TRBJ1-1; 8 positions match TRBD1. CDR3 length equals 13 residues. CDR1 is KGHSH, CDR2 LQKENI, per germline. V lost 1 base, J lost 8 bases, and 3 bases stayed unmatched. DNA of the CDR3: TGTGCCAGCTCACCACTCCAGGGGGCGGAAGCTTTCTTT. Translated: CASSPLQGAEAFF. The complete variable domain, with remaining parts taken from reference TRBV18 and TRBJ1-1, reads NAGVMQNPRHLVRRRGQEARLRCSPMKGHSHVYWYRQLPEEGLKFMVYLQKENIIDESGMPKERFSAEFPKEGPSILRIQQVVRGDSAAYFCASSPLQGAEAFFGQGTRLTVV.

CDR3 nucleotides: TGTGCCAGCTCACCGGGACATCGAGACACAGATACGCAGTATTTT. Protein product: CASSPGHRDTDTQYF. This chain links TRBV18 with TRBJ2-3, with D maybe TRBD1 (6 bases). Trimming removed 3 bases at V and 2 bases at J, with 12 bases between. Per the germline V gene, CDR1 is KGHSH and CDR2 is LQKENI. The CDR3 is made up of 15 amino acids.

The chain has TRBV7-9 and TRBJ2-4; 7 bases are a match to TRBD2. The CDR3 spans 16 residues. Unmatched junction bases numbered 7, after V lost 5 bases and J lost 0 bases. CDR1 is SEHNR and CDR2 is FQNEAQ in the germline V gene (reference sequence). The CDR3, as DNA: TGTGCCAGCAGCGCCAGCGGGACCGTAGCCAAAAACATTCAGTACTTC. Protein sequence: CASSASGTVAKNIQYF.

J is TRBJ1-1 and V is TRBV5-1; 9 nucleotides match TRBD1. Germline lookup yields CDR1 SGHRS and CDR2 YFSETQ. V dropped 4 bases and J dropped 7; count of bases not matched to a gene: 8. This CDR3 has 14 residues. CDR3 in amino acids: CASSIGQGRDEAFF. The DNA of the CDR3 is TGCGCCAGCAGCATAGGACAGGGGCGGGATGAAGCTTTCTTT.

This clone has a single count. V is TRBV28 and J is TRBJ2-7; tentatively, D is TRBD2 (5 bases). The CDR3 loop spans 13 amino acids. Trimming took off 7 bases at V and 0 bases at J, with 10 bases between the two ends. CDR1 is MDHEN and CDR2 is SYDVKM in the germline V gene. CDR3 protein: CASTLTISYEQYF. CDR3 coding DNA: TGTGCCAGCACTTTGACTATCTCCTACGAGCAGTACTTC.

The genes are TRBV6-2 or TRBV6-3 and TRBJ2-6; D is possibly TRBD2 (5 bases). Germline V lookup: CDR1 MNHEY, CDR2 SVGEGT. The CDR3 is 15 amino acids. Trimming shortened V by 4 bases and J by 0 bases, and 7 bases separated the two germline ends. The CDR3 loop is CASSSRGSGANVLTF. The CDR3 DNA is TGTGCCAGCAGTTCCCGGGGCTCTGGGGCCAACGTCCTGACTTTC.

The chain carries TRBV7-2 and TRBJ2-5; 12 nucleotides agree with TRBD2. CDR1 is SGHTA and CDR2 is FQGNSA in the germline V gene. Trimming took 0 bases from V and 2 from J; bases not matched to a gene: 7. The CDR3 loop spans 18 amino acids. The CDR3 nucleotides read TGTGCCAGCAGCTTAGCGGGCCTAGCGGGAGGGGGGCAAGAGACCCAGTACTTC. Amino acids: CASSLAGLAGGGQETQYF. Using reference TRBV7-2 and TRBJ2-5 for the parts outside the CDR3, the full variable domain is GAGVSQSPSNKVTEKGKDVELRCDPISGHTALYWYRQSLGQGLEFLIYFQGNSAPDKSGLPSDRFSAERTGGSVSTLTIQRTQQEDSAVYLCASSLAGLAGGGQETQYFGPGTRLLVL.

This clone has a handful of counts. This CDR3 is also generated by other DNA sequences in the sample. The chain uses TRBV6-5 and TRBJ1-1; D remains ambiguous. The CDR3 runs to 15 residues. V dropped 0 bases and J dropped 0 bases, with 8 bases sitting between them. Per germline, CDR1 MNHEY and CDR2 SVGAGI. The CDR3 spells CASSYSGLMNTEAFF. The CDR3 DNA sequence: TGTGCCAGCAGTTACTCAGGGCTCATGAACACTGAAGCTTTCTTT.

The rearrangement joins TRBV19 to TRBJ2-7, with TRBD1 identical over 9 bases. V was pared by 6 bases and J by 3 bases, with 6 bases of the junction left unmatched. The CDR3 sequence is 14 residues long. Per the germline V gene, CDR1 is LNHDA and CDR2 is SQIVND (reference sequence). CDR3 sequence: CASSTPGQGYEQYF. CDR3 in DNA: TGTGCCAGTAGCACACCGGGACAGGGCTACGAGCAGTACTTC.